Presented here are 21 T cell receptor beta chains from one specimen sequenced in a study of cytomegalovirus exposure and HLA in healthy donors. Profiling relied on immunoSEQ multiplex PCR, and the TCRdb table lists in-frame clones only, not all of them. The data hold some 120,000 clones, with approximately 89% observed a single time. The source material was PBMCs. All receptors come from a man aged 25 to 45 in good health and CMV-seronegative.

In DNA form, the CDR3 reads TGCGCCAGCAGCCAGAGGGTTGGAGATACGCAGTATTTT. This codes for CASSQRVGDTQYF. This chain joins TRBV4-1 and TRBJ2-3, with a tentative D call TRBD2 (5 bases). Germline lookup yields CDR1 MGHRA and CDR2 YSYEKL. Trimming stripped 3 bases from V and 5 bases from J, with 9 bases between. The CDR3 is 13 amino acids.

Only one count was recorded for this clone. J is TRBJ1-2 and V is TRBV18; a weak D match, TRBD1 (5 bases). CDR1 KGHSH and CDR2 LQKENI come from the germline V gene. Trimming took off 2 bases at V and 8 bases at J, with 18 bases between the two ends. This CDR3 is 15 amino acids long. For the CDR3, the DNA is TGTGCCAGCTCACCAGGGGTAAGGGGAAGCGACGGCTACACCTTC. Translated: CASSPGVRGSDGYTF.

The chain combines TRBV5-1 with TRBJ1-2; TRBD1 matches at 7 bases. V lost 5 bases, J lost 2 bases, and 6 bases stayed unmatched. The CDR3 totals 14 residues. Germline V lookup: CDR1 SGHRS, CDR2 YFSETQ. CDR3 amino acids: CASRSGQRNYGYTF. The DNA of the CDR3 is TGCGCCAGCAGGTCGGGACAGAGAAACTATGGCTACACCTTC.

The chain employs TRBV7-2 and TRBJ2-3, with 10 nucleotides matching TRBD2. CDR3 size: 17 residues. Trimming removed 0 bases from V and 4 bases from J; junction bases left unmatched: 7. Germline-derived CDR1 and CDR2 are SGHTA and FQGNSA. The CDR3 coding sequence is TGTGCCAGCAGCTTAGCGCTGAGCGGGGGGGCGTCAGATACGCAGTATTTT. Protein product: CASSLALSGGASDTQYF.

Here the CDR3 DNA reads TGTGCCAGCAGCTTAGATCCGAGCTCCTACAATGAGCAGTTCTTC. Amino acid sequence: CASSLDPSSYNEQFF. This rearrangement joins TRBV7-2 to TRBJ2-1; no clear D gene. The CDR3 extends over 15 amino acids. Germline values: CDR1 SGHTA, CDR2 FQGNSA. Trimming stripped 1 base from V and 0 bases from J, with 7 bases between.

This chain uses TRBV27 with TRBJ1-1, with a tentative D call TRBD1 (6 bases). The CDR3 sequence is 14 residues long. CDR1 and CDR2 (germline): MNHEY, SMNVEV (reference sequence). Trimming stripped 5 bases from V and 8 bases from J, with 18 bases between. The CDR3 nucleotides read TGTGCCAGCAGTCAGGGACAAATAACTACCGAAGCTTTCTTT. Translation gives CASSQGQITTEAFF.

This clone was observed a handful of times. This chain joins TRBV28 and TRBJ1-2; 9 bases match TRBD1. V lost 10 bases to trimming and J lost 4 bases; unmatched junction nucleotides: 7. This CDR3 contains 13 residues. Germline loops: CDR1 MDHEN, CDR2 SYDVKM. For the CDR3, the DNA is TGTGCCACCGGGACAGGGACCTTCTATGGCTACACCTTC. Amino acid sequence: CATGTGTFYGYTF.

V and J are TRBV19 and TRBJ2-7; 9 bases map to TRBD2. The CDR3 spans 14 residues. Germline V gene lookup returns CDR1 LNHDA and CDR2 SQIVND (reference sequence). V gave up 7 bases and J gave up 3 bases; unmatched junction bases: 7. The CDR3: CASKAGGDYYEQYF. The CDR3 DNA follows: TGTGCCAGTAAGGCGGGGGGGGATTACTACGAGCAGTACTTC.

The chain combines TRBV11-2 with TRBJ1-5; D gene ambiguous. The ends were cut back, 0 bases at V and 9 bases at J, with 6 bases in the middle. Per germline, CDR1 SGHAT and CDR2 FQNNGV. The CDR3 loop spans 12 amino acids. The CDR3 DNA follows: TGTGCCAGCAGCTTAGAGGAGGGGCCCCAGCATTTT. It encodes CASSLEEGPQHF.

The CDR3 bases are TGTGCCAGTAGTTCCCGGACAGGGGCAGATACGCAGTATTTT. This codes for CASSSRTGADTQYF. The V and J genes are TRBV19 and TRBJ2-3; the match to TRBD1 covers 9 bases. Per germline, CDR1 LNHDA and CDR2 SQIVND (reference sequence). V gave up 5 bases and J gave up 4 bases; unmatched junction bases: 4. CDR3 size: 14 residues.

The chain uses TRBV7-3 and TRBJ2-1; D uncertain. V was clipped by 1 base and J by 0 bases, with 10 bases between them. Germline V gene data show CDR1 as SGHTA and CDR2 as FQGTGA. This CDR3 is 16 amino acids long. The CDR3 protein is CASSLSGASSYNEQFF. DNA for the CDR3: TGTGCCAGCAGCTTAAGCGGTGCGAGCTCCTACAATGAGCAGTTCTTC.

The CDR3 DNA follows: TGTGCCAGCAGCCAAGATCTACCCAGGACAATGTACTATGGCTACACCTTC. Amino acids: CASSQDLPRTMYYGYTF. The V gene is TRBV4-2, the J gene TRBJ1-2, with D perhaps TRBD1 (5 bases). V lost 0 bases, J lost 3 bases, and 17 bases lay in between. The CDR3 has 17 amino acids. Germline CDR1 LGHNA, CDR2 YNFKEQ.

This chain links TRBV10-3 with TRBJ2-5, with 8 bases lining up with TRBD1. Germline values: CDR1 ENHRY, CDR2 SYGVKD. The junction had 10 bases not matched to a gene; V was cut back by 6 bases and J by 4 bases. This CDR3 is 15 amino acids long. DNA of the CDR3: TGTGCCATCAGCTCCCCCGGACAGGGCCCAGAGACCCAGTACTTC. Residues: CAISSPGQGPETQYF.

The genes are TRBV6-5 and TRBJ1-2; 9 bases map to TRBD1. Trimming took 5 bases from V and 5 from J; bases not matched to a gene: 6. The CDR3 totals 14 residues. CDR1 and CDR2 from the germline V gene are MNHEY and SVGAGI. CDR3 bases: TGTGCCAGCAGTAGCGGACAGGGGTTATATGGCTACACCTTC. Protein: CASSSGQGLYGYTF.

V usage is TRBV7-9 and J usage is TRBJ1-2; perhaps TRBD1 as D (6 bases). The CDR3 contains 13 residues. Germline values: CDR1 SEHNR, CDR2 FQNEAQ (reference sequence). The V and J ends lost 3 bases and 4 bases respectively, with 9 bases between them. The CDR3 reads CASSLEQGYGYTF. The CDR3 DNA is TGTGCCAGCAGCTTGGAACAGGGCTATGGCTACACCTTC.

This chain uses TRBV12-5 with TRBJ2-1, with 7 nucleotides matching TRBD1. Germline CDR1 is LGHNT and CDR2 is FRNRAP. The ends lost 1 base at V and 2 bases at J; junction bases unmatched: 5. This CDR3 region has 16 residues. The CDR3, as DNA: TGTGCTAGTGGTTTGGGCAGGACAGGAGCCTACAATGAGCAGTTCTTC. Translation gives CASGLGRTGAYNEQFF. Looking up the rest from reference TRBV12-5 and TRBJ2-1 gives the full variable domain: DARVTQTPRHKVTEMGQEVTMRCQPILGHNTVFWYRQTMMQGLELLAYFRNRAPLDDSGMPKDRFSAEMPDATLATLKIQPSEPRDSAVYFCASGLGRTGAYNEQFFGPGTRLTVL.

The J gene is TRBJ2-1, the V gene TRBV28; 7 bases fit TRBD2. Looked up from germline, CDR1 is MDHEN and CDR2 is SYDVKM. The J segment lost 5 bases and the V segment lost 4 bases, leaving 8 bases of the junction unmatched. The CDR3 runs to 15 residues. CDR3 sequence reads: CASSSPGLYDNEQFF. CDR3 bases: TGTGCCAGCAGTTCCCCGGGACTATACGACAATGAGCAGTTCTTC. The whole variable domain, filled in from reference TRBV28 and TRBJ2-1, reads DVKVTQSSRYLVKRTGEKVFLECVQDMDHENMFWYRQDPGLGLRLIYFSYDVKMKEKGDIPEGYSVSREKKERFSLILESASTNQTSMYLCASSSPGLYDNEQFFGPGTRLTVL.

CDR3 residues: CASSYYGGERETQYF. The CDR3 DNA sequence: TGTGCCAGCAGTTATTACGGGGGGGAGCGAGAGACCCAGTACTTC. J is TRBJ2-5 and V is TRBV6-5; TRBD2 matches at 8 bases. V shed 3 bases and J 4 bases; nucleotides not matched to a gene: 7. Per germline, CDR1 MNHEY and CDR2 SVGAGI. The length of the CDR3 is 15 residues.

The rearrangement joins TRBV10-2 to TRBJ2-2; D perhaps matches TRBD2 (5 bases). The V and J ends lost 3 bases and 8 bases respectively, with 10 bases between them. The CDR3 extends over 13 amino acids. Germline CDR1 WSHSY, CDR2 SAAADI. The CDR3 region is CASSELWEGELFF. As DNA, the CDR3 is TGCGCCAGCAGTGAACTGTGGGAGGGGGAGCTGTTTTTT.

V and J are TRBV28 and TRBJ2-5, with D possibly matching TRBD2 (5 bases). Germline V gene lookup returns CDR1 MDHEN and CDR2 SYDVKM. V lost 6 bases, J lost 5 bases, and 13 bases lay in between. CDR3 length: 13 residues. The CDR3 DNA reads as TGTGCCAGCAGGGCCGCGGGTGGGGAGACCCAGTACTTC. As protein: CASRAAGGETQYF.

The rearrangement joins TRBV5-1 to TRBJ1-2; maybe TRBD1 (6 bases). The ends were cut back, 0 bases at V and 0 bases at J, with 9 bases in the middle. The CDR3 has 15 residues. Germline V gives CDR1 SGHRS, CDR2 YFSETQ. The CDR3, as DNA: TGCGCCAGCAGCTTGGCGGCAGGGGCTAACTATGGCTACACCTTC. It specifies CASSLAAGANYGYTF.